This TCR beta chain was sequenced for a study of blood T cell repertoires in COVID-19. Study-wide background: There were acute and convalescent COVID-19 samples, and they came from the United States, Italy and Spain.

In the original processing: Cell counts per sample came from amplifying reference gene primers. Some clones are missing from TCRdb's copy, which holds only in-frame ones; the method was immunoSEQ multiplex PCR. V and J calls and clone size come straight from that table; D and trimming were deduced from the DNA. Of approximately 180,000 clones listed, approximately 87% were seen once; the top ten hold 18%. Germline-derived CDR1 and CDR2 are SGHNT and YYREEE (reference sequence). This CDR3 spans 14 amino acids. Germline trimming cut 3 bases from V and 5 bases from J; bases unmatched to any gene: 8. Seattle participants joined during active infection and were tracked over time.

The chain is built from TRBV5-4 and TRBJ2-7; TRBD2 aligns across 7 bases. The origin of this receptor is a person between 65 and 80 years old with COVID-19, enrolled during active disease. What was sequenced was peripheral blood. This CDR3 is CASSSGGSVDEQYF. The CDR3 DNA is TGTGCCAGCAGCTCGGGCGGGAGTGTCGACGAGCAGTACTTC.